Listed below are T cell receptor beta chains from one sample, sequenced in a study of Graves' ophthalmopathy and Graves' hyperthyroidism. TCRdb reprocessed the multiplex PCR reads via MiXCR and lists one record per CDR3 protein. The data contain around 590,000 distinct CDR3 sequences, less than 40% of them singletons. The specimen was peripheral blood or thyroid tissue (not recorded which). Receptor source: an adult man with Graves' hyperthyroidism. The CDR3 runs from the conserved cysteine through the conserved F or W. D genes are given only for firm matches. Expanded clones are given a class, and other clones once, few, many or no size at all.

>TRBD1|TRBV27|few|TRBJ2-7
TGTGCCAGCAGTCAAGGACAGGCGCGCGAGCAGTACTTC
CASSQGQAREQYF
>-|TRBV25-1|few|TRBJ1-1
TGTGCCAGCAGTTCTGCAGCCTCAGGGACTGAAGCTTTCTTT
CASSSAASGTEAFF
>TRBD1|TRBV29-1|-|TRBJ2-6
TGCAGCGTTGATGGATCGGGACAGGGGAGCTCTGGGGCCAACGTCCTGACTTTC
CSVDGSGQGSSGANVLTF
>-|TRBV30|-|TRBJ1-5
TGTGCCTGGAGTGCTAATAGCAATCAGCCCCAGCATTTT
CAWSANSNQPQHF
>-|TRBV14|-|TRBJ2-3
TGTGCCAGCAGCCGAGGTTTGACAGATACGCAGTATTTT
CASSRGLTDTQYF
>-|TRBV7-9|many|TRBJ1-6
TGTGCCAGCAGCTTAGACCGGTCCCCACATTCACCCCTCCACTTT
CASSLDRSPHSPLHF
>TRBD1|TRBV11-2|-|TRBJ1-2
TGTGCCAGCAGCTTTGGACCGGGACAGGGGTCCCACACCTTC
CASSFGPGQGSHTF
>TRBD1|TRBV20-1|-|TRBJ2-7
TGCAGTGCGGGAGGGACAGGGGGCGCCGAGCAGTACTTC
CSAGGTGGAEQYF
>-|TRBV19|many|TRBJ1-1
TGTGCCTGCTCCGGGGCGGACACTGAAGCTTTCTTT
CACSGADTEAFF
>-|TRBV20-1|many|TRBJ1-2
TGCAGTGCTAGGTCGGGGGGCGATAGCTATGGCTACACCTTC
CSARSGGDSYGYTF
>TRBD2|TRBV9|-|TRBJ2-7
TGTGCCAGCGGATCAGAGTCCAGGGAGGGGCGAGATACGCAGTACTTC
CASGSESREGRDTQYF
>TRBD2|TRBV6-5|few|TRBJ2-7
TGTGCCAGCAGCTCATATAGCGGGACGATTGCCTACGAGCAGTACTTC
CASSSYSGTIAYEQYF
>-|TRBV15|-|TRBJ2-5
TGTGCCACCAGCAGAGTTAGCGTGAAGACCCAGTACTTC
CATSRVSVKTQYF
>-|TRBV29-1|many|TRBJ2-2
TGCAGCGTTCGTGGGAACACCGGGGAGCTGTTTTTT
CSVRGNTGELFF
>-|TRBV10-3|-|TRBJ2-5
TGTGCCAGCAGTGATCTGATCAGGACGCTAGGGCAAGAGACCCAGTACTTC
CASSDLIRTLGQETQYF
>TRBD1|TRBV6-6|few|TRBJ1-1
TGTGCCAGCTGTTGGACAGGGGACGTCACTGAAGCTTTCTTT
CASCWTGDVTEAFF
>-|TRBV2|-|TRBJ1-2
TGTGCCAGCAGCACCGGGCTGGGAGCTAACTATGGCTACACCTTC
CASSTGLGANYGYTF
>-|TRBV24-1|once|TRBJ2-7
TGTGCCACCAGTGATTCTGCGACAGCCTCCTACGAGCAGTACTTC
CATSDSATASYEQYF
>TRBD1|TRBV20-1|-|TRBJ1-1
TGCAGTGCTAGAGATGGGACAGGATCTAACACTGAAGCTTTCTTT
CSARDGTGSNTEAFF
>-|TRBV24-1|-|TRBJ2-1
TGTGCCACCAGTGGAGTTGATATTTCCTACAATGAGCAGTTCTTC
CATSGVDISYNEQFF
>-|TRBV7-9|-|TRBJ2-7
TGTGCCAGCAGTTTAATTGTCACGTTCTACGAGCAGTACTTC
CASSLIVTFYEQYF
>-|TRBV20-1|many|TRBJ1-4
TGCAGTGCTAGAATAGTGGACCTGACTGAAAAACTGTTTTTT
CSARIVDLTEKLFF
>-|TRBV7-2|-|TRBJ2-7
TGTGCCAGCAGCTTTGCGATTGGACTAATCTACGAGCAGTACTTC
CASSFAIGLIYEQYF
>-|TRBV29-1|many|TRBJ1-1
TGCAGCGTCCAGGGAGGGGGAGTAACTGAAGCTTTCTTT
CSVQGGGVTEAFF
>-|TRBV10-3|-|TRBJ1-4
TGTGCCATCAGTGAAGGGCAGGGGACTGAAAAACTGTTTTTT
CAISEGQGTEKLFF
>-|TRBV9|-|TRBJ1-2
TGTGCCAGCAGCGTTAATAGCTATGGCTACACCTTC
CASSVNSYGYTF
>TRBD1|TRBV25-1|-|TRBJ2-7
TGTGCCAGCAGTGAATCGGGACAGGGGGCGAATGAGCAGTACTTC
CASSESGQGANEQYF
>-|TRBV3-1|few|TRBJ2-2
TGTGCCAGCAGGACGGTGACCGGGGAGCTGTTTTTT
CASRTVTGELFF